This TCR beta chain was retrieved from a study of blood T cell repertoires in COVID-19. Study details: The study drew acute and convalescent COVID-19 samples from the United States, Italy and Spain. The cDNA or gDNA used as material had been derived from T cells, B-cell-depleted T cells, or PBMCs.

In the original analysis: Amplification of reference gene primers was used by the study to estimate nucleated cell counts. Generated by immunoSEQ multiplex PCR, the TCRdb table keeps only in-frame clones and is missing some. Clonal size and the V and J genes are those of that table, whereas D and trimming came from the DNA. The repertoire holds 300,000 to 400,000 clones, 86% seen once, with roughly 4% in the top ten. Donors were grouped by their self-reported clinical history. The sample consisted of PBMCs or T cells enriched from blood (not recorded which). This TCR was recovered from a woman in her forties with acute COVID-19.

The CDR3 coding sequence is TGCGCCAGCGGCGACAGGGTAAGCAATCAGCCCCAGCATTTT. It is translated as CASGDRVSNQPQHF. This rearrangement joins TRBV4-1 to TRBJ1-5, with 7 bases that match TRBD1. Germline values: CDR1 MGHRA, CDR2 YSYEKL. This CDR3 has 14 amino acids. Germline trimming cut 8 bases from V and 1 base from J; bases unmatched to any gene: 5.